This T cell receptor (beta chain) was obtained from a study of blood T cell repertoires in COVID-19. Study in general: From the United States, Italy and Spain came samples of acute and convalescent COVID-19.

Sequenced by immunoSEQ multiplex PCR; TCRdb stores in-frame clones only, minus some. The sample holds roughly 220,000 clones, roughly 90% seen once. The CDR3 is 14 amino acids. V shed 7 bases and J shed 0 bases, with 13 bases lying between them. In germline, CDR1 is MNHEY, CDR2 SVGEGT. Living in 24 US areas, the participants were between about 18 and 90 years of age. Allocation to cohorts depended on clinical history reported by the participants. Sequencing was done on a sample of PBMCs or T cells enriched from blood (not recorded which). The chain is built from TRBV6-2 or TRBV6-3 and TRBJ2-7; D perhaps matches TRBD2 (5 bases). The receptor's source is a woman in her thirties or forties with acute COVID-19. CDR3 in amino acids: CASTPDGVSYEQYF. Written as DNA, the CDR3 is TGTGCCAGCACCCCAGACGGGGTCTCCTACGAGCAGTACTTC.